The 13 T cell receptor beta chains below come from one sample, sequenced in a study of cytomegalovirus exposure and HLA in healthy donors (dated by TCRdb to 2015 to 2018). The library was obtained by the immunoSEQ multiplex PCR assay. The multiplex PCR relied on a mix of 60 forward primers for TCR Vbeta segments and 13 reverse primers for TCR Jbeta segments. Imported from immuneACCESS, the table was reduced by TCRdb to in-frame sequences with V and J called. These copies leave out some clones; in studies compared against another copy, an unresolved V gene accounts for under half, and the cause of the remainder is not known. For this sample, the table gives some 150,000 clones. The top ten clones comprise approximately 0.8% of the sample. The sequenced material came from PBMCs. These receptors came from a woman in her late teens or twenties in good health and CMV-seropositive.

This chain connects TRBV5-8 to TRBJ2-2, with D possibly matching TRBD2 (5 bases). The CDR3 runs 12 residues. Germline CDR1 and CDR2: SGHTS and YDEGEE. Trimming left V 1 base short and J 9 bases short, with 7 bases between. CDR3 nucleotide sequence: TGTGCCAGCAGCTTGTTAGCGAGGGAGCTGTTTTTT. Its protein is CASSLLARELFF.

This sequence joins TRBV6-1 and TRBJ2-7, with D perhaps TRBD2 (5 bases). The CDR3 contains 11 residues. Germline-derived CDR1 and CDR2 are MNHNS and SASEGT. The germline V and J ends were trimmed by 7 bases and 7 bases, with 11 bases remaining between them. In DNA form, the CDR3 reads TGTGCCAGCACCGAACGAGGGGAGCAGTACTTC. Protein sequence: CASTERGEQYF.

The chain joins TRBV9 to TRBJ1-1, with a tentative D call TRBD1 (6 bases). The length of the CDR3 is 15 residues. V was trimmed by 5 bases and J by 4 bases, leaving 18 bases between them. The germline V gene has CDR1 SGDLS and CDR2 YYNGEE. The CDR3 DNA reads as TGTGCCAGCAGGCCTGCAGGGGCCCCAAGCACTGAAGCTTTCTTT. This gives the protein CASRPAGAPSTEAFF. The whole variable domain, remainder taken from reference TRBV9 and TRBJ1-1, is DSGVTQTPKHLITATGQRVTLRCSPRSGDLSVYWYQQSLDQGLQFLIQYYNGEERAKGNILERFSAQQFPDLHSELNLSSLELGDSALYFCASRPAGAPSTEAFFGQGTRLTVV.

The V gene is TRBV6-1, the J gene TRBJ2-3, with TRBD2 matching 8 bases. The length of the CDR3 is 17 residues. Germline CDR1 is MNHNS and CDR2 is SASEGT. Trimming cost V 2 bases and J 0 bases; bases outside gene matches: 7. CDR3 DNA sequence: TGTGCCAGCAGTGAATATCTGGCGGGGGGAAGCACAGATACGCAGTATTTT. Translating gives CASSEYLAGGSTDTQYF.

This chain uses TRBV4-2 with TRBJ2-7; 7 nucleotides match TRBD1. Unmatched junction bases numbered 1, after V lost 0 bases and J lost 2 bases. The CDR3 spans 14 residues. Per germline, CDR1 LGHNA and CDR2 YNFKEQ. The CDR3 loop is CASSQETGTYEQYF. CDR3 nucleotides: TGTGCCAGCAGCCAAGAGACAGGGACCTACGAGCAGTACTTC.

The CDR3 DNA reads TGTGCTAGTGGTTTGGGGGGGCTAACGGGAAACACCATATATTTT. Protein product: CASGLGGLTGNTIYF. The rearrangement joins TRBV12-5 to TRBJ1-3, with D possibly TRBD1 on 6 matching bases. V lost 1 base, J lost 4 bases, and 11 bases lay in between. Germline lookup yields CDR1 LGHNT and CDR2 FRNRAP. This CDR3 contains 15 residues. Combining the CDR3 with reference TRBV12-5 and TRBJ1-3 gives the whole variable domain DARVTQTPRHKVTEMGQEVTMRCQPILGHNTVFWYRQTMMQGLELLAYFRNRAPLDDSGMPKDRFSAEMPDATLATLKIQPSEPRDSAVYFCASGLGGLTGNTIYFGEGSWLTVV.

This rearrangement joins TRBV11-3 to TRBJ2-2, with 9 bases that match TRBD2. The trim removed 3 bases at V and 4 bases at J, leaving 9 bases unmatched. Germline V gives CDR1 SGHNT, CDR2 YENEEA. The CDR3 is made up of 17 amino acids. DNA of the CDR3: TGTGCCAGCAGCTTTTACTTAGCGGGAGAGGGCACCGGGGAGCTGTTTTTT. This sequence encodes CASSFYLAGEGTGELFF.

V gene TRBV11-2 combines with J gene TRBJ1-4; 7 nucleotides match TRBD1. There are 15 residues in the CDR3. CDR1 SGHAT and CDR2 FQNNGV come from the germline V gene. V lost 5 bases and J lost 4; bases outside the gene matches: 7. CDR3 bases: TGTGCCAGCAGCCCCCGACAGGGCGGTAATGAAAAACTGTTTTTT. As protein: CASSPRQGGNEKLFF. Using reference TRBV11-2 and TRBJ1-4 for the parts outside the CDR3, the full variable domain is EAGVAQSPRYKIIEKRQSVAFWCNPISGHATLYWYQQILGQGPKLLIQFQNNGVVDDSQLPKDRFSAERLKGVDSTLKIQPAKLEDSAVYLCASSPRQGGNEKLFFGSGTQLSVL.

The genes are TRBV27 and TRBJ1-1; 9 nucleotides align to TRBD1. The junction had 3 bases not matched to a gene; V was cut back by 3 bases and J by 4 bases. The CDR3 extends over 14 amino acids. Germline V gene sequence: CDR1 MNHEY, CDR2 SMNVEV (reference sequence). This CDR3 reads CASSLDRGSTEAFF. CDR3 coding DNA: TGTGCCAGCAGTTTGGACAGGGGAAGCACTGAAGCTTTCTTT.

The chain combines TRBV27 with TRBJ1-5; 7 bases fit TRBD1. V was pared by 4 bases and J by 5 bases, with 5 bases of the junction left unmatched. The CDR3 sequence is 14 residues long. From germline, CDR1 is MNHEY and CDR2 SMNVEV (reference sequence). The chain's CDR3 is CASSSDREDQPQHF. The DNA of the CDR3 is TGTGCCAGCAGTTCCGACAGGGAGGATCAGCCCCAGCATTTT.

The chain recombines TRBV7-8 with TRBJ2-7; D is unclear. The V gene lost 1 base and the J gene lost 6 bases, with 22 bases spanning the gap. Germline values: CDR1 SGHVS, CDR2 FQNEAQ. The CDR3 is made up of 17 amino acids. CDR3 in amino acids: CASSLVSGFTQSTEQYF. The CDR3 coding sequence is TGTGCCAGCAGCTTAGTCTCGGGTTTCACTCAGAGCACCGAGCAGTACTTC. Full variable domain (rest looked up from reference TRBV7-8 and TRBJ2-7): GAGVSQSPRYKVAKRGQDVALRCDPISGHVSLFWYQQALGQGPEFLTYFQNEAQLDKSGLPSDRFFAERPEGSVSTLKIQRTQQEDSAVYLCASSLVSGFTQSTEQYFGPGTRLTVT.

The CDR3 loop reads CASSQDATGAFF. Written as DNA, the CDR3 is TGCGCCAGCAGCCAAGATGCGACGGGAGCTTTCTTT. The chain carries TRBV4-1 and TRBJ1-1; D ambiguous. Trimming took 0 bases from V and 10 from J, leaving 9 bases between them. The CDR3 consists of 12 residues. The germline gives CDR1 MGHRA, CDR2 YSYEKL.

This rearrangement joins TRBV10-3 to TRBJ2-1; tentative D call: TRBD2 (5 bases). CDR1 and CDR2 (germline): ENHRY, SYGVKD. The CDR3 length is 13 residues. V lost 3 bases to trimming and J lost 13 bases, with 16 bases between them. The CDR3 DNA sequence: TGTGCCATCAGTGAATTGGAGGCGGTCGCCCAGTTCTTC. It yields the protein CAISELEAVAQFF.